This T cell receptor (beta chain) comes out of a study of blood T cell repertoires in COVID-19. Germline trimming cut 4 bases from V and 2 bases from J; bases unmatched to any gene: 5. Germline V CDR1 and CDR2: LGHNA, YNFKEQ. The CDR3 length is 15 residues. Sequencing was performed with immunoSEQ multiplex PCR; in TCRdb, only in-frame clones are kept and a portion is missing. In the table there are more than 110,000 clones, about nine tenths of which are singletons. The clonotype comes from a woman aged 80 or over with acute or convalescent COVID-19. This sequence joins TRBV4-2 and TRBJ2-3; 8 bases agree with TRBD2. Sequenced input: peripheral blood. The CDR3 region has the DNA TGTGCCAGCAGCCTCGGGGGGGGGCCCACAGATACGCAGTATTTT. Translated, it gives CASSLGGGPTDTQYF.